This TCR beta chain was sequenced in a study of post-analysis software for immune sequencing data (dated by TCRdb to 2015 to 2017). Turning to the overall study: Relapsing-remitting, secondary progressive and progressive-relapsing multiple sclerosis were recorded as disease courses, and subtype annotation was lacking for some patients. The patient repertoires were compared against about 10 previously published healthy control repertoires obtained from donors aged roughly 6 to 25 years. A subset of samples was prepared in parallel using single-end sample barcoding, then pooled and co-amplified after Illumina adapter ligation.

TCR beta repertoires were profiled from peripheral blood of more than ten young patients with multiple sclerosis to demonstrate the VDJtools post-analysis software. Multiple sclerosis patients were children and adolescents aged roughly 6 to 17 years. The library was built by means of PCR. Instrument used: Illumina HiSeq 2500. To reduce PCR and sequencing biases, unique molecular identifiers were built into the TCR beta cDNA libraries. Roughly 500,000 cDNA molecules were obtained per 1 to 10 million input T cells, so each molecule approximated one T cell. The patient libraries were prepared and sequenced with the same protocol used for the earlier healthy control dataset. Samples belonging to the same batch were prepared together, multiplexed and sequenced on a shared HiSeq lane. The paper's processing steps were these. MIGEC was used to process the raw barcoded reads, and molecular identifier groups with only a single read were discarded before consensus assembly and CDR3 extraction. Clonotype tables were post-analysed with VDJtools, and diversity was normalized by down-sampling all datasets to the smallest sample size. Repertoire overlap clustering matched CDR3 amino acid but not nucleotide sequences to correct batch-related cross-sample contamination. The public reads were reprocessed in TCRdb via fastp at Q25 and MiXCR, keeping in-frame beta chains. Rows matching on CDR3 protein sequence are summarized as one entry with the most common DNA and genes. The V and J calls were determined by TCRdb, not by the authors. The sample table records about 810,000 distinct CDR3 sequences; approximately 53% of these occur just once. Approximately 4.5% of the sample comes from the top ten.

This clonotype appeared a few times. Its antigen is unknown. Base qualities were left out, and no much larger clone turns up one base away. Overall study outcomes, separate from this receptor: When samples were clustered directly using the F measure, samples prepared in the same batch co-clustered strongly, which prompted a batch-effect correction. About 5 TRBV segments, including TRBV5-6, TRBV5-1 and TRBV20-1, were significantly more frequent in patients than controls. Normalized Chao1 diversity was significantly lower in multiple sclerosis patients than controls, suggesting substantial peripheral T-cell clonal expansion. The multiple sclerosis patient group was slightly younger than the control group.

The CDR3 runs 14 residues from the cysteine to the phenylalanine. Only the CDR3 DNA stays, 42 bases, in frame from base 1. Looking up the germline V gene yields CDR1 SQVTM and CDR2 ANQGSEA. At the junction V is shortened by 8 bases and J by 8 bases; bases outside the gene matches: 16. The chain couples TRBV29-1 to TRBJ1-2, with 8 bases aligning to TRBD1. The sequence was obtained from a girl aged 5-17 years with multiple sclerosis. The sample taken for sequencing was blood. This receptor has the CDR3 CSTGQAITEGGYTF. In nucleotide form, the sequence is TGCAGCACGGGACAGGCCATCACAGAGGGCGGCTACACCTTC.